This passage covers 31 T cell receptor beta chains from one sample sequenced in a study of identical twins. MiXCR, applied by TCRdb to the 5' RACE reads, yields one record per CDR3 protein. Of about 890,000 distinct CDR3 sequences in the sample, roughly an eighth are singletons; the top ten hold 1.5% to 2%. These data were likewise used in another study, on yellow fever vaccine responses in identical twins.

Sequenced sample: PBMCs. The receptors were gathered from a woman younger than 35 in good health.

Many counts were recorded for this clonotype. The chain links TRBV7-8 to TRBJ1-1; D is undetermined. CDR3 length: 13 amino acids. The germline V gene encodes CDR1 SGHVS and CDR2 FQNEAQ. The V and J ends lost 5 bases and 4 bases respectively, with 11 bases between them. CDR3 amino acids: CASSPLLGTEAFF. The DNA for the CDR3 is TGTGCCAGCAGCCCCCTCTTGGGCACTGAAGCTTTCTTT.

This clonotype was counted between two and nine times. This rearrangement joins TRBV5-6 to TRBJ2-1; D might be TRBD2 (6 bases). The germline V gene encodes CDR1 SGHDT and CDR2 YYEEEE. CDR3 size: 16 residues. Trimming took off 0 bases at V and 3 bases at J, with 13 bases between the two ends. The CDR3 region has the DNA TGTGCCAGCAGCTTGGGGTTTAGCGGCCACTACAATGAGCAGTTCTTC. Protein product: CASSLGFSGHYNEQFF.

This clonotype was detected a few times. The CDR3 loop is CASSLKSGSADTQYF. As DNA, the CDR3 is TGTGCCAGCAGCTTAAAGAGCGGGAGTGCGGATACGCAGTATTTT. This chain connects TRBV7-3 to TRBJ2-3, with 8 bases matching TRBD2. The CDR3 spans 15 residues. Unmatched junction bases numbered 6, after V lost 1 base and J lost 6 bases. In germline, CDR1 is SGHTA, CDR2 FQGTGA.

This clonotype appeared once. CDR3 sequence (DNA): TGTGCCAGCACTACGGGGCTTAACAATGAGCAGTTCTTC. It translates to CASTTGLNNEQFF. V is TRBV9 and J is TRBJ2-1, with D perhaps given as TRBD1 or TRBD2 (5 bases each). This CDR3 has 13 amino acids. V was cut by 6 bases and J by 5 bases, with 12 bases left in between. CDR1 and CDR2 (germline): SGDLS, YYNGEE.

The chain has TRBV20-1 and TRBJ2-7; 7 bases match TRBD1. This CDR3 contains 16 residues. Germline loops: CDR1 DFQATT, CDR2 SNEGSKA (reference sequence). The trim removed 2 bases at V and 3 bases at J, leaving 13 bases unmatched. The CDR3 nucleotides read TGCAGTGCTAGATGTCGTGGACAGGTTTTTTACTACGAGCAGTACGTC. It is translated as CSARCRGQVFYYEQYV.

Note on this clonotype: It may be a read error: a sequence one base away is much more abundant. The chain uses TRBV5-5 and TRBJ2-1, with D uncertain. Germline V lookup: CDR1 SGHKS, CDR2 YYEKEE (reference sequence). The CDR3 consists of 13 residues. The CDR3 region is CASTPSSHNEQFF. The CDR3, as DNA: TGTGCCAGTACTCCAAGCTCCCACAATGAGCAGTTCTTC.

This clonotype came up a few times. The chain carries TRBV24-1 and TRBJ1-1; D is uncertain. V was clipped by 3 bases and J by 4 bases, with 8 bases between them. This CDR3 has 13 amino acids. CDR1 KGHDR and CDR2 SFDVKD come from the germline V gene. The CDR3 sequence is CATSDLGVTEAFF. CDR3 nucleotides: TGTGCCACCAGTGATCTCGGGGTCACTGAAGCTTTCTTT.

This chain joins TRBV12-3 or TRBV12-4 and TRBJ2-1; TRBD2 might be the D (6 bases). The CDR3 totals 15 residues. V was cut by 5 bases and J by 4 bases, with 15 bases left in between. The DNA of the CDR3 is TGTGCCAGCAGTATCGACGGGACTGTATACAATGAGCAGTTCTTC. Translating gives CASSIDGTVYNEQFF.

This clonotype was detected many times. The chain couples TRBV6-1 to TRBJ2-2, with 12 bases matching TRBD2. The CDR3 loop spans 17 amino acids. Trimming removed 6 bases from V and 2 bases from J; junction bases left unmatched: 7. Germline lookup yields CDR1 MNHNS and CDR2 SASEGT. CDR3 sequence reads: CASRSTSGRINTGELFF. The CDR3 bases are TGTGCCAGCAGATCGACTAGCGGGAGAATTAACACCGGGGAGCTGTTTTTT.

CDR3: CASSRQGLTEAFF. For the CDR3, the DNA is TGTGCCAGTAGCAGACAGGGGTTGACTGAAGCTTTCTTT. This rearrangement joins TRBV19 to TRBJ1-1; 8 positions match TRBD1. The germline gives CDR1 LNHDA, CDR2 SQIVND (reference sequence). There are 13 residues in the CDR3. The junction had 5 bases not matched to a gene; V was cut back by 6 bases and J by 5 bases. Based on the CDR3 plus reference TRBV19 and TRBJ1-1, the full variable domain is DGGITQSPKYLFRKEGQNVTLSCEQNLNHDAMYWYRQDPGQGLRLIYYSQIVNDFQKGDIAEGYSVSREKKESFPLTVTSAQKNPTAFYLCASSRQGLTEAFFGQGTRLTVV.

The gene calls are TRBV12-3 or TRBV12-4 and TRBJ2-1, with 7 positions matching TRBD1. V gave up 8 bases and J gave up 0 bases; unmatched junction bases: 4. The CDR3 has 14 amino acids. CDR3 sequence: CASGGQYSYNEQFF. DNA for the CDR3: TGTGCCAGCGGGGGACAGTACTCCTACAATGAGCAGTTCTTC.

The chain uses TRBV10-1 and TRBJ2-2, with 12 bases matching TRBD2. The germline V gene has CDR1 WNHNN and CDR2 SYGVQD (reference sequence). The junction had 17 bases not matched to a gene; V was cut back by 0 bases and J by 6 bases. The CDR3 extends over 21 amino acids. CDR3 coding DNA: TGCGCCAGCAGTGAGTCCAAGGACAGAATTAGACTAGCGGGAGTCCCCGGGGAGCTGTTTTTT. Protein sequence: CASSESKDRIRLAGVPGELFF.

V and J are TRBV5-1 and TRBJ2-2; tentative D call: TRBD2 (6 bases). V was cut by 6 bases and J by 4 bases, with 10 bases left in between. This CDR3 spans 13 amino acids. Germline V lookup: CDR1 SGHRS, CDR2 YFSETQ. The CDR3 region is CASMEGITGELFF. CDR3 bases: TGCGCCAGCATGGAGGGGATCACCGGGGAGCTGTTTTTT.

The V and J genes are TRBV6-1 and TRBJ1-2, with D perhaps matching TRBD1 (6 bases). Trimming removed 7 bases at V and 4 bases at J, with 16 bases between. The CDR3 is 14 amino acids. The V gene's germline CDR1 is MNHNS and CDR2 SASEGT. The CDR3 region is CASKWARGPYGYTF. CDR3 sequence (DNA): TGTGCCAGCAAGTGGGCCAGGGGTCCCTATGGCTACACCTTC.

This rearrangement joins TRBV4-1 to TRBJ2-2; 10 bases match TRBD2. There are 19 residues in the CDR3. Germline loops: CDR1 MGHRA, CDR2 YSYEKL. After removal of 0 bases from V and 6 bases from J, the junction contained 13 bases not matched to a gene. In DNA, the CDR3 is TGCGCCAGCAGCCAAGAGCCCCCAGCGGGGGGGCCGTTGTCCGGGGAGCTGTTTTTT. Translation gives CASSQEPPAGGPLSGELFF.

The chain is built from TRBV19 and TRBJ1-1; TRBD1 is a possible D gene (6 bases). The CDR3 is 12 residues long. Trimming removed 6 bases from V and 7 bases from J, with 12 bases in between. CDR1 is LNHDA, CDR2 SQIVND, per germline (reference sequence). DNA of the CDR3: TGTGCCAGTAGAACCGGGACACTTGAAGCTTTCTTT. It is translated as CASRTGTLEAFF. Based on the CDR3 plus reference TRBV19 and TRBJ1-1, the full variable domain is DGGITQSPKYLFRKEGQNVTLSCEQNLNHDAMYWYRQDPGQGLRLIYYSQIVNDFQKGDIAEGYSVSREKKESFPLTVTSAQKNPTAFYLCASRTGTLEAFFGQGTRLTVV.

This clonotype has more than one count but fewer than ten. J is TRBJ2-1 and V is TRBV5-1; the D call may be TRBD1 or TRBD2 (5 bases each). Per the germline V gene, CDR1 is SGHRS and CDR2 is YFSETQ. CDR3 size: 15 residues. V gave up 2 bases and J gave up 9 bases, with 18 bases separating them. The CDR3 spells CASSFGTTNPIEQFF. DNA for the CDR3: TGCGCCAGCAGCTTCGGGACCACCAACCCCATTGAGCAGTTCTTC.

This clonotype has only a few counts. The V call is TRBV6-5, the J call TRBJ2-7, with D maybe TRBD1 (5 bases). Trimming removed 2 bases at V and 6 bases at J, with 14 bases between. CDR1 and CDR2 from the germline V gene are MNHEY and SVGAGI. The CDR3 spans 14 residues. This CDR3 reads CASSYQGFESEQYF. In DNA form, the CDR3 reads TGTGCCAGCAGTTACCAGGGTTTTGAGTCCGAGCAGTACTTC.

This clonotype appeared a few times. V and J are TRBV12-3 or TRBV12-4 and TRBJ2-7; 8 nucleotides match TRBD2. The CDR3 loop spans 16 amino acids. Losses at the gene ends were 1 base for V and 3 bases for J; bases not matched to a gene: 8. The CDR3 reads CASSLGLGLANYEQYF. CDR3 bases: TGTGCCAGCAGTTTAGGCCTCGGACTAGCCAACTACGAGCAGTACTTC.

This clonotype was observed many times. V gene TRBV10-3 combines with J gene TRBJ2-3, with D perhaps TRBD2 (5 bases). The ends were cut back, 0 bases at V and 3 bases at J, with 10 bases in the middle. Germline CDR1 reads ENHRY; CDR2 reads SYGVKD. This CDR3 has 15 amino acids. CDR3 protein: CAISESIGETDTQYF. The DNA of the CDR3 is TGTGCCATCAGTGAGTCGATTGGGGAGACAGATACGCAGTATTTT.

The J gene is TRBJ2-7, the V gene TRBV7-3; D gene ambiguous. Trimming shortened V by 5 bases and J by 5 bases, and 13 bases separated the two germline ends. CDR3 length: 13 residues. Germline V gives CDR1 SGHTA, CDR2 FQGTGA. CDR3 bases: TGTGCCAGCAGCAACCTAGACTTGCACGAGCAGTACTTC. It specifies CASSNLDLHEQYF.

This clonotype was found a few times. The chain has TRBV5-1 and TRBJ1-2; D ambiguous. The V end was cut by 1 base, the J end by 7 bases, with 14 bases between. This CDR3 is 14 amino acids long. The germline gives CDR1 SGHRS, CDR2 YFSETQ. CDR3 loop: CASSLPGEGVGYTF. CDR3 bases: TGCGCCAGCAGCTTGCCCGGGGAGGGCGTTGGCTACACCTTC.

This clonotype was found a few times. The genes are TRBV7-2 and TRBJ2-7; TRBD2 matches at 9 bases. Germline CDR1 SGHTA, CDR2 FQGNSA. V gave up 5 bases and J gave up 2 bases; unmatched junction bases: 13. This CDR3 has 17 residues. This CDR3 is CASSPQGGLAGTYEQYF. In DNA, the CDR3 is TGTGCCAGCAGCCCCCAGGGGGGGCTAGCGGGAACCTACGAGCAGTACTTC.

The rearrangement links TRBV24-1 to TRBJ2-3; D is perhaps TRBD1 (5 bases). The CDR3 spans 15 residues. V gave up 2 bases and J gave up 3 bases, with 11 bases separating them. Germline V gene sequence: CDR1 KGHDR, CDR2 SFDVKD. CDR3 loop: CATSDYQGRTDTQYF. CDR3 coding DNA: TGTGCCACCAGTGATTATCAGGGTCGGACAGATACGCAGTATTTT.

This clonotype was picked up a small number of times. This rearrangement joins TRBV11-1 to TRBJ2-1; a possible D gene is TRBD1 (5 bases). CDR3 size: 16 residues. Germline values: CDR1 SGHAT, CDR2 FQDESV (reference sequence). Trimming removed 2 bases at V and 0 bases at J, with 11 bases between. Here the CDR3 reads CASSLIQVSSYNEQFF. The CDR3 DNA reads as TGTGCCAGCAGCTTAATACAGGTCAGCTCCTACAATGAGCAGTTCTTC.

The chain is built from TRBV20-1 and TRBJ2-5; D is perhaps TRBD1 (6 bases). CDR1 DFQATT and CDR2 SNEGSKA come from the germline V gene (reference sequence). The V gene lost 0 bases and the J gene lost 2 bases, with 13 bases spanning the gap. The CDR3 runs to 15 residues. The CDR3, as DNA: TGCAGTGCTAGAGAAGGGGGTATGAGTCAAGAGACCCAGTACTTC. Translating gives CSAREGGMSQETQYF.

The chain has TRBV5-1 and TRBJ2-1; 10 nucleotides align to TRBD2. The CDR3 loop spans 17 amino acids. Germline CDR1 and CDR2: SGHRS and YFSETQ. V gave up 3 bases and J gave up 7 bases; unmatched junction bases: 13. The CDR3 DNA sequence: TGCGCCAGCAGCTCCGTCTTTAGCGGGGGGTTATGGAATGAGCAGTTCTTC. This gives the protein CASSSVFSGGLWNEQFF.

V usage is TRBV28 and J usage is TRBJ2-2, with D hard to call. The germline V and J ends were trimmed by 3 bases and 4 bases, with 9 bases remaining between them. Germline values: CDR1 MDHEN, CDR2 SYDVKM. CDR3 length: 14 residues. The CDR3, as DNA: TGTGCCAGCAGTTTGTCCACTTTCACCGGGGAGCTGTTTTTT. Translating gives CASSLSTFTGELFF. The full variable domain, its missing parts supplied by reference TRBV28 and TRBJ2-2, is DVKVTQSSRYLVKRTGEKVFLECVQDMDHENMFWYRQDPGLGLRLIYFSYDVKMKEKGDIPEGYSVSREKKERFSLILESASTNQTSMYLCASSLSTFTGELFFGEGSRLTVL.

V usage is TRBV11-2 and J usage is TRBJ2-5; 9 bases line up with TRBD1. The length of the CDR3 is 15 residues. J gave up 7 bases and V 4 bases, and 10 bases lay outside the gene matches. The V gene's germline CDR1 is SGHAT and CDR2 FQNNGV. CDR3: CASSSSQQGALTQYF. DNA for the CDR3: TGTGCCAGCAGCTCCTCCCAACAGGGGGCTTTGACCCAGTACTTC.

This clonotype was picked up a small number of times. This chain links TRBV3-1 with TRBJ1-6; the D is unclear. V lost 2 bases and J lost 10, with 15 bases in between. Per the germline V gene, CDR1 is LGHDT and CDR2 is YNNKEL (reference sequence). The CDR3 spans 15 residues. CDR3 nucleotide sequence: TGTGCCAGCAGCCAAAGGCTCGACCTGGGGTCACCCCTCCACTTT. It encodes CASSQRLDLGSPLHF.

This clonotype was found a few times. V is TRBV24-1 and J is TRBJ2-7; TRBD2 aligns across 7 bases. Per germline, CDR1 KGHDR and CDR2 SFDVKD. The CDR3 consists of 14 residues. Trimming took 5 bases from V and 1 from J; bases not matched to a gene: 4. This CDR3 reads CATSGPSGSYEQYF. The DNA of the CDR3 is TGTGCCACCAGTGGCCCTAGCGGTTCCTACGAGCAGTACTTC.